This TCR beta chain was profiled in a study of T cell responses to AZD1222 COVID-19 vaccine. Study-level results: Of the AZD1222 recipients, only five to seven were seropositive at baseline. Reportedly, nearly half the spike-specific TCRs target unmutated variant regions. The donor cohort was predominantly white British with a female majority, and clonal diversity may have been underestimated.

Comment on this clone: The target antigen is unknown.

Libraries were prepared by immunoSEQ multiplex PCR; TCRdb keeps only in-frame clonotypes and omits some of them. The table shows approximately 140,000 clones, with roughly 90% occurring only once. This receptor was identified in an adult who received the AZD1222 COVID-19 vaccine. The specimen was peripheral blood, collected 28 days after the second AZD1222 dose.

The CDR3 loop reads CDQLRDEQFF. The CDR3 nucleotides read TGTGACCAGTTGCGGGATGAGCAGTTCTTC. The rearrangement joins TRBV6-5 to TRBJ2-1; D possibly corresponds to TRBD2 (5 bases). Germline V CDR1 and CDR2: MNHEY, SVGAGI. This CDR3 spans 10 amino acids.